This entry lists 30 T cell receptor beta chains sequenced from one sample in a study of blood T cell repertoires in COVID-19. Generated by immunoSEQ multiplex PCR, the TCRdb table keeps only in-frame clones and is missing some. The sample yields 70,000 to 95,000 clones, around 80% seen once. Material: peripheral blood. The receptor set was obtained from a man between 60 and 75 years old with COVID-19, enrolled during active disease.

For the CDR3, the DNA is TGTGCCAGCGGGAGACAAGAGACCCAGTACTTC. It translates to CASGRQETQYF. This chain connects TRBV6-5 to TRBJ2-5, with D maybe TRBD2 (5 bases). Trimming left V 8 bases short and J 2 bases short, with 6 bases between. Germline CDR1 is MNHEY and CDR2 is SVGAGI. This CDR3 region has 11 residues.

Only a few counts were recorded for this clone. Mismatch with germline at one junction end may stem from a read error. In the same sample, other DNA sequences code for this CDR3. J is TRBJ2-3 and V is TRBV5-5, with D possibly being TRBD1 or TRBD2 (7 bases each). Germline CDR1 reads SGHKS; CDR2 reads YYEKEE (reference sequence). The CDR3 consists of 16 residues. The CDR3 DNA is TGTGCCAGCTGCTTGGGAGGGGGCGGGCGGGCCCTCCCTGGGTATTTT. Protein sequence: CASCLGGGGRALPGYF.

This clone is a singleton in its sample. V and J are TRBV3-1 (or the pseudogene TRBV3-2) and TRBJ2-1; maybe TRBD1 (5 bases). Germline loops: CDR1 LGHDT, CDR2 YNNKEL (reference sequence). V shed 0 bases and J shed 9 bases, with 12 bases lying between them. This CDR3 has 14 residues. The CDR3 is CASSQEIVGPEQFF. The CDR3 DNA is TGTGCCAGCAGCCAAGAAATCGTGGGGCCTGAGCAGTTCTTC.

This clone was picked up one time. The CDR3 here is CASSLGPLHAGESSGNTIYF. The DNA of the CDR3 is TGCGCCAGCAGCTTGGGGCCTCTTCATGCGGGTGAGAGCTCTGGAAACACCATATATTTT. The rearrangement links TRBV5-1 to TRBJ1-3; the D is unclear. Deletions cut 0 bases from V and 0 bases from J, with 22 bases between. This CDR3 is 20 amino acids long. CDR1 and CDR2 from the germline V gene are SGHRS and YFSETQ.

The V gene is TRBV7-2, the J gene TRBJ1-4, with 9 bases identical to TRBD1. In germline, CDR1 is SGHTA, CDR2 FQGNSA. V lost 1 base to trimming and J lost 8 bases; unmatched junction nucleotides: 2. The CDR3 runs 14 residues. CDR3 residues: CASSLGQGGEKLFF. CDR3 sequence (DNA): TGTGCCAGCAGCTTAGGACAGGGGGGCGAAAAACTGTTTTTT. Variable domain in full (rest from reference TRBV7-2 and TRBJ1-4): GAGVSQSPSNKVTEKGKDVELRCDPISGHTALYWYRQSLGQGLEFLIYFQGNSAPDKSGLPSDRFSAERTGGSVSTLTIQRTQQEDSAVYLCASSLGQGGEKLFFGSGTQLSVL.

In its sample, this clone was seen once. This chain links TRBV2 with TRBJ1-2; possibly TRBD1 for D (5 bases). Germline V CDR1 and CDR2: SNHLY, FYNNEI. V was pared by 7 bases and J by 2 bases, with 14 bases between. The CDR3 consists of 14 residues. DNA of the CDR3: TGTGCCAGCAAGGATGGACATAGGAACTATGGCTACACCTTC. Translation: CASKDGHRNYGYTF.

The CDR3 DNA reads as TGCGCCAGCAGCTACGACAGGGTAGGTACTGAAGCTTTCTTT. This codes for CASSYDRVGTEAFF. The chain links TRBV5-1 to TRBJ1-1; TRBD1 agrees at 7 bases. Germline-derived CDR1 and CDR2 are SGHRS and YFSETQ. CDR3 size: 14 residues. V lost 3 bases and J lost 5; bases outside the gene matches: 7. The full variable domain, rest sourced from reference TRBV5-1 and TRBJ1-1, is KAGVTQTPRYLIKTRGQQVTLSCSPISGHRSVSWYQQTPGQGLQFLFEYFSETQRNKGNFPGRFSGRQFSNSRSEMNVSTLELGDSALYLCASSYDRVGTEAFFGQGTRLTVV.

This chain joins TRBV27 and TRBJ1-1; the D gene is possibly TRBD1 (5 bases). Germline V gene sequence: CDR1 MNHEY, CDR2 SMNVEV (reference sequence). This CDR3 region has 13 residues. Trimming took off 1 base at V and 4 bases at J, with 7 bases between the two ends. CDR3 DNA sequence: TGTGCCAGCAGTTTATTAGGGGCCACTGAAGCTTTCTTT. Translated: CASSLLGATEAFF.

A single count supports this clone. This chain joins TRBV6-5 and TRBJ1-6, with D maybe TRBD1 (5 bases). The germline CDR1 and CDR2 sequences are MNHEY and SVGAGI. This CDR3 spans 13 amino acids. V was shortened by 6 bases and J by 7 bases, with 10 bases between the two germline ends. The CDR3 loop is CASRARENSPLHF. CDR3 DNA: TGTGCCAGCAGAGCCAGGGAAAATTCACCCCTCCACTTT.

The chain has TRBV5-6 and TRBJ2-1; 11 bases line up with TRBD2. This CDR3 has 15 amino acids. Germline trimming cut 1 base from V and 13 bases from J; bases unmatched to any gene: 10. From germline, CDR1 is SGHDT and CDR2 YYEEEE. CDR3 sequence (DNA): TGTGCCAGCAGCTTGTTGCTAGCGGGAGGCGTACACCAGTTCTTC. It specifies CASSLLLAGGVHQFF.

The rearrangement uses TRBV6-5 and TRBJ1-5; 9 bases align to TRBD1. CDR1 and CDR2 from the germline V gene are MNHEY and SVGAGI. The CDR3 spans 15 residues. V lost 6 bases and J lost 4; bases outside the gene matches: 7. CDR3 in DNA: TGTGCCAGCAGCCACAACGGACAGGGGAATCAGCCCCAGCATTTT. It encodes CASSHNGQGNQPQHF.

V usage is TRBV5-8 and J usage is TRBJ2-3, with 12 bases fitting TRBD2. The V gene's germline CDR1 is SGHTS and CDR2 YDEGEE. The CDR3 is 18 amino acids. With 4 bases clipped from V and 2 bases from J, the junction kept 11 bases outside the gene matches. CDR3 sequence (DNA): TGTGCCAGCAGCGGATGGTGGACTAGCGGGGATACCACAGATACGCAGTATTTT. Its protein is CASSGWWTSGDTTDTQYF.

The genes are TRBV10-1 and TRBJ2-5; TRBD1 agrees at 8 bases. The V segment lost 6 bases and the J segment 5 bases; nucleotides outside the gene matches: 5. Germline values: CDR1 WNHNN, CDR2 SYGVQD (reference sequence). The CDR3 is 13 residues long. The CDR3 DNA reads TGCGCCAGCAGGCAGGGGGCAGAGGAGACCCAGTACTTC. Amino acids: CASRQGAEETQYF.

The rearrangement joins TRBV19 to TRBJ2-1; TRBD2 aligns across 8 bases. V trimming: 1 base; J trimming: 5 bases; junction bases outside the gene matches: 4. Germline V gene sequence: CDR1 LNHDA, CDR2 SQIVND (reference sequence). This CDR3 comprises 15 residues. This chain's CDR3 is CASSIAGGSDNEQFF. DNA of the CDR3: TGTGCCAGTAGTATAGCGGGAGGGTCCGACAATGAGCAGTTCTTC.

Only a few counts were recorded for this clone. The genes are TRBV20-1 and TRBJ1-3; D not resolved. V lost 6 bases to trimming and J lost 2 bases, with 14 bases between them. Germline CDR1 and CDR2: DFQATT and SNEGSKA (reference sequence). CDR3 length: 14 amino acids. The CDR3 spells CSASPHRAGNTIYF. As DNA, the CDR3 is TGCAGTGCCAGTCCCCACCGGGCTGGAAACACCATATATTTT.

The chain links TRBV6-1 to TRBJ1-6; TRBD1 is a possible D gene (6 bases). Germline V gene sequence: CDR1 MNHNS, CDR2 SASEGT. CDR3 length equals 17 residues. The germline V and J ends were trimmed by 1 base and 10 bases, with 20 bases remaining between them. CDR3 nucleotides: TGTGCCAGCAGTGAAGGCCTCGCGGGGGGCGGTTGGTCACCCCTCCACTTT. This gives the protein CASSEGLAGGGWSPLHF.

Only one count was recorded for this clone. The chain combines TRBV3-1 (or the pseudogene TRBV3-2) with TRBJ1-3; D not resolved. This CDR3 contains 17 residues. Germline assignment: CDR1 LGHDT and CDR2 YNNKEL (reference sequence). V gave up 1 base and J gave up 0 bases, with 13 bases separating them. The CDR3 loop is CASSQVLFLSSGNTIYF. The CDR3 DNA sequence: TGTGCCAGCAGCCAAGTGCTATTTTTAAGCTCTGGAAACACCATATATTTT.

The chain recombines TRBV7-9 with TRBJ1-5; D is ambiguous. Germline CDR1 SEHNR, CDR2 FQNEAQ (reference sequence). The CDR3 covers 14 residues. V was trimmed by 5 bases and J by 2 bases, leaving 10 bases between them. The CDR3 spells CASSQSMGNQPQHF. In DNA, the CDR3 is TGTGCCAGCAGCCAGTCGATGGGCAATCAGCCCCAGCATTTT. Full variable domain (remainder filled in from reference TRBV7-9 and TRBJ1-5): DTGVSQNPRHKITKRGQNVTFRCDPISEHNRLYWYRQTLGQGPEFLTYFQNEAQLEKSRLLSDRFSAERPKGSFSTLEIQRTEQGDSAMYLCASSQSMGNQPQHFGDGTRLSIL.

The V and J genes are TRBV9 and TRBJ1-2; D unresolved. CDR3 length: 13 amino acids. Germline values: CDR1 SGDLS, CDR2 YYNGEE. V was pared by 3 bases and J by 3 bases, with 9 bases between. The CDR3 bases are TGTGCCAGCAGCGCAGGAGGGTACTATGGCTACACCTTC. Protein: CASSAGGYYGYTF.

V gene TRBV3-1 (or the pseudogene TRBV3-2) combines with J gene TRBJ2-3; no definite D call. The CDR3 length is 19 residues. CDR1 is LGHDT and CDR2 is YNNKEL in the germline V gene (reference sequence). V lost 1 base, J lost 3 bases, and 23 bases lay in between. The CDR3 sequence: CASSQASGGRPLRTDTQYF. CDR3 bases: TGTGCCAGCAGCCAAGCGTCCGGTGGCAGGCCGTTGAGAACAGATACGCAGTATTTT.

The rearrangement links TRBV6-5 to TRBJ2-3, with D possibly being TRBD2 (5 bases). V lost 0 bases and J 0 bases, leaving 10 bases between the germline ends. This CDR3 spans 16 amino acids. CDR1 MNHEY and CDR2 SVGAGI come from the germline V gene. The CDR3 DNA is TGTGCCAGCAGTTACTCCCCGGGCGGGAGCACAGATACGCAGTATTTT. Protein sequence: CASSYSPGGSTDTQYF.

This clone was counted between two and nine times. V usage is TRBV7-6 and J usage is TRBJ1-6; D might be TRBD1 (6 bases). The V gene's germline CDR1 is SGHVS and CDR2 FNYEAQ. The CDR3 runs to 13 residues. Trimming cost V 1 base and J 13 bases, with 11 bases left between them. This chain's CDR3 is CASSLDRVGPLHF. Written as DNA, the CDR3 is TGTGCCAGCAGCTTAGACAGGGTAGGGCCCCTCCACTTT. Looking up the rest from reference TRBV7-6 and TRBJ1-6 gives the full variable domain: GAGVSQSPRYKVTKRGQDVALRCDPISGHVSLYWYRQALGQGPEFLTYFNYEAQQDKSGLPNDRFSAERPEGSISTLTIQRTEQRDSAMYRCASSLDRVGPLHFGNGTRLTVT.

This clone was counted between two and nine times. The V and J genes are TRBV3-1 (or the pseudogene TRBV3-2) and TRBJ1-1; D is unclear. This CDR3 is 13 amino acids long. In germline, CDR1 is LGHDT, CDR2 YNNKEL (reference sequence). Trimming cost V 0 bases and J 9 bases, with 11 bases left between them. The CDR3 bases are TGTGCCAGCAGCCAAGATCGGGTCAGAAAAGCTTTCTTT. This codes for CASSQDRVRKAFF.

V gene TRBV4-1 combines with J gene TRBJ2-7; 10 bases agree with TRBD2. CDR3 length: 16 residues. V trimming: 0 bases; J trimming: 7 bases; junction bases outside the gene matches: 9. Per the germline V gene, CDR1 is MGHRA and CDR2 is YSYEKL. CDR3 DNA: TGCGCCAGCAGCCAAGATCAGAGCGGGGGGGCGGGTGAGCAGTACTTC. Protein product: CASSQDQSGGAGEQYF.

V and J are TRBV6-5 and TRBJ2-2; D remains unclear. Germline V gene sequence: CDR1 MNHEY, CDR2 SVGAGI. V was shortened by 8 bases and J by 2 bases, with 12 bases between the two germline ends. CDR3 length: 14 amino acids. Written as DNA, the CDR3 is TGTGCCAGCGTCCGGGTCCAAAACACCGGGGAGCTGTTTTTT. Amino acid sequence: CASVRVQNTGELFF.

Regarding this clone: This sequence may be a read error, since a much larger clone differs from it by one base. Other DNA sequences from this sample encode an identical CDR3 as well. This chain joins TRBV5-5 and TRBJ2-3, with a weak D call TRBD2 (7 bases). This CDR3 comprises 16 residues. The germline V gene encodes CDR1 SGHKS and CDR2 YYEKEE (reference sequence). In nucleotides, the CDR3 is TGTGCCCGCAGCTTGGGTGGGGGGGGGCGGGCCCTCCCTGGGTATTTT. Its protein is CARSLGGGGRALPGYF.

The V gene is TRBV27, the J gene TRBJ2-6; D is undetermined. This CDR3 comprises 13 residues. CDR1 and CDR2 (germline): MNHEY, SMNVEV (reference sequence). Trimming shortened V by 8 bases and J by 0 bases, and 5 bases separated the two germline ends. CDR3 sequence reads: CASRDSGANVLTF. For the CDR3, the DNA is TGTGCCAGCCGCGACTCTGGGGCCAACGTCCTGACTTTC.

The CDR3 DNA reads TGTGCCAGCAGCCACACAGGCGAGCAGTACTTC. Amino acid sequence: CASSHTGEQYF. V gene TRBV27 combines with J gene TRBJ2-7; tentatively, D is TRBD1 (5 bases). The CDR3 runs 11 residues. V shed 6 bases and J shed 6 bases, with 9 bases lying between them. Germline V lookup: CDR1 MNHEY, CDR2 SMNVEV (reference sequence).

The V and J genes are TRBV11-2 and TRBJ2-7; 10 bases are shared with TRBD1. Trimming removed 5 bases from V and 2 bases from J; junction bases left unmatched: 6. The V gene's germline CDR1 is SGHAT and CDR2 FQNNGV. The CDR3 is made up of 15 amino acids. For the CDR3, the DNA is TGTGCCAGCAGCCCTAGGGACAGGGGTACCTACGAGCAGTACTTC. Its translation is CASSPRDRGTYEQYF.

This CDR3 reads CASSAGQGTRGTGELFF. DNA for the CDR3: TGTGCCAGCAGTGCGGGACAGGGGACGAGGGGAACCGGGGAGCTGTTTTTT. J is TRBJ2-2 and V is TRBV6-1, with 10 bases matching TRBD1. Germline assignment: CDR1 MNHNS and CDR2 SASEGT. This CDR3 has 17 residues. The trim removed 4 bases at V and 5 bases at J, leaving 10 bases unmatched.